These T cell receptor beta chains were read from a single sample in a study of cytomegalovirus exposure and HLA in healthy donors. Produced via immunoSEQ multiplex PCR; TCRdb's table is partial and in-frame only. The sample holds about 73,000 clones; approximately 95% are singletons and the top ten take 3% to 3.5%. Sequenced material: PBMCs. These receptor sequences come from a man in his late teens or twenties in good health and CMV-seronegative. The CDR3 runs from the conserved cysteine through the conserved F or W. Fields, in order: J gene, D gene, V gene, clone size, CDR3 DNA, CDR3 protein. D genes are given only for firm matches. Only part of the rows carry a size: once, few, many, or a class if the clone is expanded.

j_gene: TRBJ2-1; d_gene: -; v_gene: TRBV27; abundance: -; CDR3nt: TGTGCCAGCAGTTCCTCCGGACACCCGAGCTCCTACAATGAGCAGTTCTTC; CDR3aa: CASSSSGHPSSYNEQFF
j_gene: TRBJ1-2; d_gene: -; v_gene: TRBV14; abundance: -; CDR3nt: TGTGCCAGCAGCCCCCGACAGACGGATTACTATGGCTACACCTTC; CDR3aa: CASSPRQTDYYGYTF
j_gene: TRBJ1-6; d_gene: -; v_gene: TRBV19; abundance: -; CDR3nt: TGTGCCAGCCACCCTCAACTCACGGCAGGATCCTCCTCACCCCTCCACTTT; CDR3aa: CASHPQLTAGSSSPLHF
j_gene: TRBJ2-7; d_gene: TRBD1; v_gene: TRBV10-1; abundance: -; CDR3nt: TGCGCCAGCAGTGAGTGGGGACAGGATCTCTACGAGCAGTACTTC; CDR3aa: CASSEWGQDLYEQYF
j_gene: TRBJ2-5; d_gene: -; v_gene: TRBV2; abundance: -; CDR3nt: TGTGCCAGCAGTGATAGGGGTATGGCCTACACCGAAGAGACCCAGTACTTC; CDR3aa: CASSDRGMAYTEETQYF
j_gene: TRBJ2-7; d_gene: TRBD1; v_gene: TRBV27; abundance: -; CDR3nt: TGTGCCAGCAGTTCTCCCTCCGGGACAGGGGTTTACGAGCAGTACTTC; CDR3aa: CASSSPSGTGVYEQYF
j_gene: TRBJ1-4; d_gene: TRBD1; v_gene: TRBV2; abundance: -; CDR3nt: TGTGCCAGCAGACCTGGACAGGGGAATGAAAAACTGTTTTTT; CDR3aa: CASRPGQGNEKLFF
j_gene: TRBJ2-1; d_gene: -; v_gene: TRBV9; abundance: -; CDR3nt: TGTGCCAGCAGCCCCTCGGGGGGCACCTACAATGAGCAGTTCTTC; CDR3aa: CASSPSGGTYNEQFF
j_gene: TRBJ1-1; d_gene: -; v_gene: TRBV5-1; abundance: -; CDR3nt: TGCGCCAGCAGGCCTACTTCGCCCGTGAACACTGAAGCTTTCTTT; CDR3aa: CASRPTSPVNTEAFF
j_gene: TRBJ2-2; d_gene: -; v_gene: TRBV7-2; abundance: -; CDR3nt: TGTGCCAGCAGCCGCTCTCAGGGCACCGGGGAGCTGTTTTTT; CDR3aa: CASSRSQGTGELFF
j_gene: TRBJ1-4; d_gene: TRBD1; v_gene: TRBV7-2; abundance: -; CDR3nt: TGTGCCAGCAGCTTCCCAAGCGGACAGGAGGGGGAAAAACTGTTTTTT; CDR3aa: CASSFPSGQEGEKLFF
j_gene: TRBJ1-2; d_gene: TRBD1; v_gene: TRBV27; abundance: -; CDR3nt: TGTGCCAGCAGGACAGGGCTTATCGGCTACACCTTC; CDR3aa: CASRTGLIGYTF
j_gene: TRBJ1-1; d_gene: -; v_gene: TRBV30; abundance: -; CDR3nt: TGTGCCTGGAGTGTAATGGTCCTTGGGAGCACTGAAGCTTTCTTT; CDR3aa: CAWSVMVLGSTEAFF
j_gene: TRBJ1-2; d_gene: -; v_gene: TRBV30; abundance: -; CDR3nt: TGTGCCTGGAGAGCAGGGGACCCACATGGCTACACCTTC; CDR3aa: CAWRAGDPHGYTF
j_gene: TRBJ2-5; d_gene: -; v_gene: TRBV6-5; abundance: -; CDR3nt: TGTGCCAGCAGTTACAGGGGCGAGGAGACCCAGTACTTC; CDR3aa: CASSYRGEETQYF
j_gene: TRBJ1-5; d_gene: -; v_gene: TRBV6-1; abundance: -; CDR3nt: TGTGCCAGCAGTGACGCCCCAGGGGTCTATCAGCCCCAGCATTTT; CDR3aa: CASSDAPGVYQPQHF
j_gene: TRBJ1-1; d_gene: -; v_gene: TRBV28; abundance: -; CDR3nt: TGTGCCAGCAGTTTCGGCACTGAAGCTTTCTTT; CDR3aa: CASSFGTEAFF
j_gene: TRBJ1-1; d_gene: -; v_gene: TRBV5-4; abundance: -; CDR3nt: TGTGCCAGCAGCCGTGGCCTACAGGGTCCGGGGACTGAAGCTTTCTTT; CDR3aa: CASSRGLQGPGTEAFF
j_gene: TRBJ1-2; d_gene: -; v_gene: TRBV7-9; abundance: -; CDR3nt: TGTGCCAGCAGCCTAATGGAGTTTGGCTACACCTTC; CDR3aa: CASSLMEFGYTF
j_gene: TRBJ2-1; d_gene: -; v_gene: TRBV9; abundance: -; CDR3nt: TGTGCCAGCAGCGTAGACGCGGACTCCTACAATGAGCAGTTCTTC; CDR3aa: CASSVDADSYNEQFF
j_gene: TRBJ1-1; d_gene: -; v_gene: TRBV15; abundance: -; CDR3nt: TGTGCCACCAGCAGAGATGTGCAGTCTGAAGCTTTCTTT; CDR3aa: CATSRDVQSEAFF
j_gene: TRBJ1-2; d_gene: -; v_gene: TRBV2; abundance: -; CDR3nt: TGTGCCAGCAGGAACAGGGCTAACTATGGCTACACCTTC; CDR3aa: CASRNRANYGYTF
j_gene: TRBJ2-1; d_gene: TRBD1; v_gene: TRBV7-3; abundance: -; CDR3nt: TGTGCCAGCAGCTCGGACAGGGTCCCCTACAATGAGCAGTTCTTC; CDR3aa: CASSSDRVPYNEQFF
j_gene: TRBJ1-6; d_gene: -; v_gene: TRBV14; abundance: -; CDR3nt: TGTGCCAGCAGCCAAGATGGGGAGCCTTATTCACCCCTCCACTTT; CDR3aa: CASSQDGEPYSPLHF
j_gene: TRBJ2-5; d_gene: -; v_gene: TRBV4-3; abundance: -; CDR3nt: TGCGCCAGCAGCCCACAGGGTAGGGAGACCCAGTACTTC; CDR3aa: CASSPQGRETQYF
j_gene: TRBJ1-2; d_gene: TRBD1; v_gene: TRBV6-1; abundance: once; CDR3nt: TGTGCCAGCAGTGAGCTGGGACAGAGTGGTTTTAACTATGGCTACACCTTC; CDR3aa: CASSELGQSGFNYGYTF
j_gene: TRBJ2-7; d_gene: TRBD2; v_gene: TRBV18; abundance: once; CDR3nt: TGTGCCAGCTCGGGACTAGAGAAAAGCGGGGGGGCATACGAGCAGTACTTC; CDR3aa: CASSGLEKSGGAYEQYF
j_gene: TRBJ1-2; d_gene: -; v_gene: TRBV30; abundance: once; CDR3nt: TGTGCCTGGACTGACGCGGGGTATGGCTACACCTTC; CDR3aa: CAWTDAGYGYTF
j_gene: TRBJ1-2; d_gene: -; v_gene: TRBV2; abundance: -; CDR3nt: TGTGCCAGCAGTGACCGGGCAGGGATCGGGCCTAACTATGGCTACACCTTC; CDR3aa: CASSDRAGIGPNYGYTF
j_gene: TRBJ1-6; d_gene: -; v_gene: TRBV19; abundance: once; CDR3nt: TGTGCCAGTAGTATGGATGGGGAGGAGCCCCTCCACTTT; CDR3aa: CASSMDGEEPLHF
j_gene: TRBJ1-2; d_gene: -; v_gene: TRBV18; abundance: -; CDR3nt: TGTGCCAGCTCACCCGGAAGCGAAAAAGGCTACACCTTC; CDR3aa: CASSPGSEKGYTF
j_gene: TRBJ1-3; d_gene: TRBD1; v_gene: TRBV18; abundance: -; CDR3nt: TGTGCCAGCTCACCGAACACTCCGGGACAGGGGTCTGGAAACACCATATATTTT; CDR3aa: CASSPNTPGQGSGNTIYF
j_gene: TRBJ2-1; d_gene: TRBD1; v_gene: TRBV4-2; abundance: -; CDR3nt: TGTGCCAGCAGCCAACGGTCGACAGGGTCGGACAATGAGCAGTTCTTC; CDR3aa: CASSQRSTGSDNEQFF
j_gene: TRBJ2-1; d_gene: -; v_gene: TRBV6-1; abundance: -; CDR3nt: TGTGCCGGCGACAAAGGGGCAGGCGGCCGGAATGAGCAGTTCTTC; CDR3aa: CAGDKGAGGRNEQFF
j_gene: TRBJ2-7; d_gene: TRBD1; v_gene: TRBV4-2; abundance: -; CDR3nt: TGTGCCAGCAGCCCGGGACAGGCGTACGAGCAGTACTTC; CDR3aa: CASSPGQAYEQYF
j_gene: TRBJ2-2; d_gene: -; v_gene: TRBV4-1; abundance: -; CDR3nt: TGCGCCAGCAGCCAAGAGGGGCGGGGCACCGGGGAGCTGTTTTTT; CDR3aa: CASSQEGRGTGELFF
j_gene: TRBJ2-3; d_gene: -; v_gene: TRBV2; abundance: -; CDR3nt: TGTGCCAGCAGGACACAGGGAGATACGCAGTATTTT; CDR3aa: CASRTQGDTQYF
j_gene: TRBJ1-4; d_gene: TRBD1; v_gene: TRBV28; abundance: -; CDR3nt: TGTGCCAGCAGTCCACAGGGGGCGTCTTTTGGAAAACTGTTTTTT; CDR3aa: CASSPQGASFGKLFF
j_gene: TRBJ2-7; d_gene: TRBD1; v_gene: TRBV28; abundance: -; CDR3nt: TGTGCCAGCAGTTCCGCCGGGACAGTGACCTACGAGCAGTACTTC; CDR3aa: CASSSAGTVTYEQYF
j_gene: TRBJ1-4; d_gene: -; v_gene: TRBV5-1; abundance: -; CDR3nt: TGCGCCAGCAGAGCGGAACCGATTAATGAAAAACTGTTTTTT; CDR3aa: CASRAEPINEKLFF
j_gene: TRBJ2-7; d_gene: -; v_gene: TRBV28; abundance: -; CDR3nt: TGTGCCAGCACCCTAAGGTCTAGGAGCTACGAGCAGTACTTC; CDR3aa: CASTLRSRSYEQYF
j_gene: TRBJ1-6; d_gene: -; v_gene: TRBV6-1; abundance: -; CDR3nt: TGTGCCAGTCAACTCTATTCACCCCTCCACTTT; CDR3aa: CASQLYSPLHF
j_gene: TRBJ2-7; d_gene: -; v_gene: TRBV4-2; abundance: -; CDR3nt: TGTGCCAGCAGCCAAGACTGGGCGGGTACGGCGGCAAACTCCTACGAGCAGTACTTC; CDR3aa: CASSQDWAGTAANSYEQYF
j_gene: TRBJ1-2; d_gene: TRBD1; v_gene: TRBV19; abundance: -; CDR3nt: TGTGCCAGTAGTAGAAGGACAGGGGACGACGGCTATGGCTACACCTTC; CDR3aa: CASSRRTGDDGYGYTF
j_gene: TRBJ2-2; d_gene: TRBD2; v_gene: TRBV9; abundance: -; CDR3nt: TGTGCCAGCAGCAACTCCGGGGGGGAGGAGCTGTTTTTT; CDR3aa: CASSNSGGEELFF
j_gene: TRBJ2-7; d_gene: TRBD2; v_gene: TRBV4-1; abundance: -; CDR3nt: TGCGCCAGCAGCCAGATTAGCGGGGGAGACTACGAGCAGTACTTC; CDR3aa: CASSQISGGDYEQYF
j_gene: TRBJ1-2; d_gene: TRBD1; v_gene: TRBV27; abundance: -; CDR3nt: TGTGCCAGCAGAGGGGACAGGGGTAACTATGGCTACACCTTC; CDR3aa: CASRGDRGNYGYTF
j_gene: TRBJ1-2; d_gene: TRBD1; v_gene: TRBV27; abundance: once; CDR3nt: TGTGCCACCAAAAGGACAGGTTCTTCCTATGGCTACACCTTC; CDR3aa: CATKRTGSSYGYTF
j_gene: TRBJ2-1; d_gene: -; v_gene: TRBV7-6; abundance: -; CDR3nt: TGTGCCAGCAGCTTAGCGTTCGCTAGCCTCCCGTACAATGAGCAGTTCTTC; CDR3aa: CASSLAFASLPYNEQFF
j_gene: TRBJ1-2; d_gene: -; v_gene: TRBV6-6; abundance: -; CDR3nt: TGTGCCAGCAGACATATAAAAACAGGGTTTGGTGGCTACACCTTC; CDR3aa: CASRHIKTGFGGYTF
j_gene: TRBJ1-1; d_gene: -; v_gene: TRBV18; abundance: -; CDR3nt: TGTGCCAGCTCACCAGAGAATTCGGTGTACACTGAAGCTTTCTTT; CDR3aa: CASSPENSVYTEAFF
j_gene: TRBJ2-1; d_gene: -; v_gene: TRBV19; abundance: -; CDR3nt: TGTGCCAGTAGTATTGGAGTAGTGGATGAGCAGTTCTTC; CDR3aa: CASSIGVVDEQFF
j_gene: TRBJ1-1; d_gene: -; v_gene: TRBV9; abundance: -; CDR3nt: TGTGCCAGCGAGCCGCGCAGGGAATCCACTGAAGCTTTCTTT; CDR3aa: CASEPRRESTEAFF
j_gene: TRBJ2-7; d_gene: TRBD1; v_gene: TRBV7-3; abundance: -; CDR3nt: TGTGCCAGCAGCCCTGGGACAGGGGGTGAGCAGTACTTC; CDR3aa: CASSPGTGGEQYF